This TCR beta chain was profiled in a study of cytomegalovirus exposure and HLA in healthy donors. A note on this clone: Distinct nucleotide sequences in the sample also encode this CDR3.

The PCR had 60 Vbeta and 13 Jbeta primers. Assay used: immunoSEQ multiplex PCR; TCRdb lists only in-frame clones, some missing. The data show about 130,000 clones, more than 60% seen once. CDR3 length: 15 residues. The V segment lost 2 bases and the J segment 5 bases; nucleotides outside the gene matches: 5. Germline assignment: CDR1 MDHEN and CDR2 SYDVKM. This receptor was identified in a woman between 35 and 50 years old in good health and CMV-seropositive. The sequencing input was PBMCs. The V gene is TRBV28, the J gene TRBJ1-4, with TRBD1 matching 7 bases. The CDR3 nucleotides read TGTGCCAGCAGTTTAACGGGGACAGCGAATGAAAAACTGTTTTTT. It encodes CASSLTGTANEKLFF.